The entry that follows covers one T cell receptor (beta chain) sequence. These data are taken from a study of blood T cell repertoires in COVID-19. At the level of the study: The United States, Italy and Spain were the sources of the acute and convalescent COVID-19 samples. PBMCs, B-cell-depleted T cells, or T cells provided the cDNA or gDNA that made up the material.

Authors' methods: Quantification of nucleated cells was approximated via reference gene primer amplification. The repertoire was sequenced with immunoSEQ multiplex PCR; TCRdb's copy has only in-frame clones and lacks some. V, J and clone size are taken as reported in that table, and D and trimming were inferred from the DNA itself. The sample contains over 130,000 clones, around 90% of which appear only once. The V gene's germline CDR1 is SNHLY and CDR2 FYNNEI. The CDR3 has 16 residues. With V trimmed by 7 bases and J by 0 bases, 7 bases remained unmatched. The V and J genes are TRBV2 and TRBJ2-2, with 8 bases matching TRBD1. This TCR was recovered from a man between 60 and 75 years old with active or convalescent COVID-19. Material: peripheral blood. This CDR3 reads CASTEDRVANTGELFF. As DNA, the CDR3 is TGTGCCAGCACAGAGGACAGGGTCGCGAACACCGGGGAGCTGTTTTTT. Full variable domain (outside the CDR3, taken from reference TRBV2 and TRBJ2-2): EPEVTQTPSHQVTQMGQEVILRCVPISNHLYFYWYRQILGQKVEFLVSFYNNEISEKSEIFDDQFSVERPDGSNFTLKIRSTKLEDSAMYFCASTEDRVANTGELFFGEGSRLTVL.